The 2 T cell receptor beta chains below were found in one sample sequenced in a study of T-cell reconstitution after alpha-beta-depleted transplantation in children. Library preparation (for TCRbeta) was performed with unique molecular identifiers. TCRdb re-analysed the PCR reads in MiXCR, keeping a single row per CDR3 protein. The top ten clones hold about 10% of a sample with about 110,000 distinct CDR3 sequences, under 30% of them seen once. The material was PBMCs, mostly from graft donor cells, obtained 180 days after TCRalphabeta/CD19-depleted stem cell transplant. The receptors here all came from a male patient aged 2-15 years who had a stem cell transplant for chronic granulomatous disease, so the T cells may come from the graft donor.

V is TRBV29-1 and J is TRBJ1-5; D gene unclear. The germline CDR1 and CDR2 sequences are SQVTM and ANQGSEA. The V and J ends lost 4 bases and 6 bases respectively, with 10 bases between them. The CDR3 consists of 12 residues. In DNA form, the CDR3 reads TGCAGCGTTGGTGAGGGTGGTCAGCCCCAGCATTTT. It is translated as CSVGEGGQPQHF.

This clonotype was detected a few times. This chain connects TRBV9 to TRBJ1-6; D may be TRBD1 (6 bases). The CDR3 length is 12 residues. V was pared by 3 bases and J by 9 bases, with 7 bases between. Germline lookup yields CDR1 SGDLS and CDR2 YYNGEE. CDR3 loop: CASSGTASPLHF. In DNA, the CDR3 is TGTGCCAGCAGCGGGACAGCTTCACCCCTCCACTTT.